These 14 T cell receptor beta chains were sequenced from one sample in a study of blood T cell repertoires in COVID-19. Sequenced by immunoSEQ multiplex PCR; TCRdb stores in-frame clones only, minus some. The sample has about 140,000 clones; around 83% are singletons. The sample comprised peripheral blood. The origin of the receptors is an elderly woman with acute or convalescent COVID-19.

This clone turned up a few times. The chain joins TRBV19 to TRBJ1-5; D remains unclear. The CDR3 is 15 residues long. V was shortened by 5 bases and J by 0 bases, with 11 bases between the two germline ends. Germline CDR1 LNHDA, CDR2 SQIVND (reference sequence). CDR3 sequence (DNA): TGTGCCAGTAGTTATCCCCCTTATAGCAATCAGCCCCAGCATTTT. Translation gives CASSYPPYSNQPQHF.

V and J are TRBV7-6 and TRBJ2-1; tentatively, D is TRBD1 (6 bases). V was shortened by 2 bases and J by 4 bases, with 15 bases between the two germline ends. This CDR3 spans 16 amino acids. Germline values: CDR1 SGHVS, CDR2 FNYEAQ. The CDR3 coding sequence is TGTGCCAGCAGCTTAATGCAGGGGCGAATTTACAATGAGCAGTTCTTC. Amino acids: CASSLMQGRIYNEQFF. Full variable domain (outside the CDR3, taken from reference TRBV7-6 and TRBJ2-1): GAGVSQSPRYKVTKRGQDVALRCDPISGHVSLYWYRQALGQGPEFLTYFNYEAQQDKSGLPNDRFSAERPEGSISTLTIQRTEQRDSAMYRCASSLMQGRIYNEQFFGPGTRLTVL.

J is TRBJ1-5 and V is TRBV19; 7 bases match TRBD1. CDR3 length: 15 residues. With V trimmed by 2 bases and J by 5 bases, 6 bases remained unmatched. Per germline, CDR1 LNHDA and CDR2 SQIVND (reference sequence). This CDR3 reads CASSITGQADQPQHF. The CDR3 coding sequence is TGTGCCAGTAGTATAACCGGACAGGCCGATCAGCCCCAGCATTTT.

This chain connects TRBV11-2 to TRBJ1-2; the match to TRBD1 covers 7 bases. The CDR3 is made up of 15 amino acids. Germline loops: CDR1 SGHAT, CDR2 FQNNGV. J lost 2 bases, V lost 6 bases, and 9 bases had no gene match. Here the CDR3 reads CASSSVTGANYGYTF. CDR3 nucleotides: TGTGCCAGCAGTTCTGTAACAGGGGCGAACTATGGCTACACCTTC.

The chain combines TRBV5-6 with TRBJ2-3, with D possibly matching TRBD1 (7 bases). In germline, CDR1 is SGHDT, CDR2 YYEEEE. V shed 2 bases and J shed 9 bases, with 16 bases lying between them. CDR3 length: 14 amino acids. The CDR3 nucleotides read TGTGCCAGCAGCTTTAACAGGGGCGGAGGGACGCAGTATTTT. This gives the protein CASSFNRGGGTQYF.

This chain joins TRBV5-6 and TRBJ1-1; D unresolved. Germline V gene sequence: CDR1 SGHDT, CDR2 YYEEEE. V was pared by 0 bases and J by 1 base, with 7 bases between. There are 14 residues in the CDR3. CDR3 sequence: CASSLEGRNTEAFF. The CDR3 DNA sequence: TGTGCCAGCAGCTTGGAAGGGAGGAACACTGAAGCTTTCTTT.

The chain carries TRBV19 and TRBJ2-7, with 10 positions matching TRBD1. With 5 bases clipped from V and 3 bases from J, the junction kept 10 bases outside the gene matches. The CDR3 sequence is 16 residues long. CDR1 LNHDA and CDR2 SQIVND come from the germline V gene (reference sequence). CDR3 nucleotides: TGTGCCAGTAGTCTTGATTCCGGGACAGGGGTCTACGAGCAGTACTTC. Translated: CASSLDSGTGVYEQYF.

The chain is built from TRBV9 and TRBJ1-2, with 10 bases lining up with TRBD1. The CDR3 is 16 amino acids. After removal of 3 bases from V and 5 bases from J, the junction contained 10 bases not matched to a gene. CDR1 and CDR2 from the germline V gene are SGDLS and YYNGEE. CDR3 nucleotide sequence: TGTGCCAGCAGCGCCCCGTCGGGACAGGGGCGGTATGGCTACACCTTC. Translation gives CASSAPSGQGRYGYTF.

In its sample, this clone was seen a few times. The chain is built from TRBV30 and TRBJ1-2, with D perhaps matching TRBD1 (5 bases). V was clipped by 8 bases and J by 4 bases, with 23 bases between them. This CDR3 has 15 residues. Germline-derived CDR1 and CDR2 are GTSNPN and SVGIG (reference sequence). The CDR3, as DNA: TGTGCCCTGGACACCGTGGGAGGTCTAGTCTATGGCTACACCTTC. Translated: CALDTVGGLVYGYTF.

This chain connects TRBV7-8 to TRBJ1-1, with a tentative D call TRBD1 (5 bases). The CDR3 is made up of 19 amino acids. V gave up 0 bases and J gave up 4 bases, with 24 bases separating them. The germline gives CDR1 SGHVS, CDR2 FQNEAQ. The DNA of the CDR3 is TGTGCCAGCAGCTTAGCGCCCCTCGACTGGAGGGGTCGAGTCACTGAAGCTTTCTTT. Translating it yields CASSLAPLDWRGRVTEAFF. The full variable domain, completed using reference TRBV7-8 and TRBJ1-1, is GAGVSQSPRYKVAKRGQDVALRCDPISGHVSLFWYQQALGQGPEFLTYFQNEAQLDKSGLPSDRFFAERPEGSVSTLKIQRTQQEDSAVYLCASSLAPLDWRGRVTEAFFGQGTRLTVV.

The chain combines TRBV28 with TRBJ1-2, with no clear D. Trimming removed 4 bases at V and 4 bases at J, with 7 bases between. This CDR3 is 12 amino acids long. CDR1 is MDHEN, CDR2 SYDVKM, per germline. The CDR3 sequence is CASSSLSYGYTF. The CDR3 DNA follows: TGTGCCAGCAGTTCCCTTTCCTATGGCTACACCTTC.

The chain recombines TRBV6-1 with TRBJ1-5, with unresolved D. This CDR3 spans 16 amino acids. CDR1 and CDR2 (germline): MNHNS, SASEGT. Trimming removed 4 bases from V and 1 base from J, with 14 bases in between. CDR3 residues: CASSAQGWESNQPQHF. The DNA of the CDR3 is TGTGCCAGCAGTGCTCAAGGGTGGGAGAGCAATCAGCCCCAGCATTTT.

The chain employs TRBV2 and TRBJ2-3; D unresolved. The V end lost 7 bases, the J end lost 6 bases, and 17 bases lay between the germline ends. In germline, CDR1 is SNHLY, CDR2 FYNNEI. This CDR3 comprises 14 residues. DNA of the CDR3: TGTGCCAGCAAGTTGGATGGAGAGATTGATACGCAGTATTTT. Translated: CASKLDGEIDTQYF.

In the case of this clone: Different DNA sequences within this sample yield the same CDR3. The chain couples TRBV5-1 to TRBJ1-1; TRBD1 matches at 7 bases. Germline-derived CDR1 and CDR2 are SGHRS and YFSETQ. V shed 2 bases, J shed 1 base, and the junction held 2 bases outside the gene matches. The CDR3 extends over 14 amino acids. CDR3 region: CASSLTGENTEAFF. In DNA, the CDR3 is TGCGCCAGCAGCTTAACAGGGGAGAACACTGAAGCTTTCTTT.